These 11 T cell receptor beta chains originate from one sample sequenced in a study of shared clonotypes between healthy human individuals. Terminally differentiated effector memory CD45RA+ cells were excluded by CCR7 positive selection of CD45RO-negative cells. Libraries were prepared by immunoSEQ multiplex PCR; TCRdb keeps only in-frame clonotypes and omits some of them. Among some 2.1 million clones, around 93% were seen once, and the ten largest hold about 1.7%. Sequencing was done on a sample of naive CD8+ T cells from PBMCs. Receptors originate from a man between 18 and 35 years old in good health. Some clones in this sample may be carry-over from other donors' samples.

The J gene is TRBJ1-2, the V gene TRBV27; 10 nucleotides agree with TRBD1. V lost 0 bases, J lost 3 bases, and 4 bases stayed unmatched. This CDR3 spans 16 amino acids. The V gene's germline CDR1 is MNHEY and CDR2 SMNVEV (reference sequence). CDR3 nucleotide sequence: TGTGCCAGCAGTTTATCGAAGGGGACAGGGGACTATGGCTACACCTTC. This sequence encodes CASSLSKGTGDYGYTF.

This clone was counted once. The CDR3 is CASSPAPDGALYEQYF. The CDR3 DNA reads as TGTGCCAGCAGCCCCGCCCCGGACGGTGCTTTATACGAGCAGTACTTC. The chain joins TRBV11-1 to TRBJ2-7; D gene uncertain. There are 16 residues in the CDR3. From germline, CDR1 is SGHAT and CDR2 FQDESV (reference sequence). V gave up 5 bases and J gave up 4 bases, with 21 bases separating them.

The V gene is TRBV7-9, the J gene TRBJ2-1, with 8 positions matching TRBD2. Germline CDR1 reads SEHNR; CDR2 reads FQNEAQ (reference sequence). CDR3 length: 14 residues. The junction had 8 bases not matched to a gene; V was cut back by 5 bases and J by 8 bases. This CDR3 is CASSPGTSWDEQFF. DNA for the CDR3: TGTGCCAGCAGCCCAGGGACTAGTTGGGATGAGCAGTTCTTC. Full variable domain (rest looked up from reference TRBV7-9 and TRBJ2-1): DTGVSQNPRHKITKRGQNVTFRCDPISEHNRLYWYRQTLGQGPEFLTYFQNEAQLEKSRLLSDRFSAERPKGSFSTLEIQRTEQGDSAMYLCASSPGTSWDEQFFGPGTRLTVL.

This clone was seen once. This sample includes further DNA sequences coding for the same CDR3. J is TRBJ2-3 and V is TRBV6-5; D gene uncertain. Germline loops: CDR1 MNHEY, CDR2 SVGAGI. Trimming left V 0 bases short and J 0 bases short, with 1 base between. This CDR3 has 13 amino acids. The CDR3 coding sequence is TGTGCCAGCAGTTACTCGAGCACAGATACGCAGTATTTT. This translates into CASSYSSTDTQYF.

The chain is built from TRBV7-9 and TRBJ2-1; TRBD2 matches 12 bases. The V gene's germline CDR1 is SEHNR and CDR2 FQNEAQ (reference sequence). The CDR3 consists of 18 residues. V lost 8 bases, J lost 4 bases, and 15 bases stayed unmatched. The CDR3: CASLQRTSGKVGYNEQFF. CDR3 in DNA: TGTGCCAGCCTCCAGCGGACTAGCGGGAAGGTGGGGTACAATGAGCAGTTCTTC.

The chain has TRBV27 and TRBJ2-1; 8 bases are shared with TRBD2. CDR1 and CDR2 (germline): MNHEY, SMNVEV (reference sequence). This CDR3 is built from 16 residues. V shed 2 bases, J shed 0 bases, and the junction held 3 bases outside the gene matches. CDR3: CASSLKGLVSYNEQFF. The DNA of the CDR3 is TGTGCCAGCAGTTTAAAGGGACTAGTCTCCTACAATGAGCAGTTCTTC.

Concerning this clone: Different DNA sequences within this sample yield the same CDR3. V usage is TRBV27 and J usage is TRBJ1-5; TRBD1 matches 11 bases. The CDR3 sequence is 14 residues long. Germline values: CDR1 MNHEY, CDR2 SMNVEV (reference sequence). V dropped 5 bases and J dropped 7; count of bases not matched to a gene: 4. The DNA of the CDR3 is TGTGCCAGCAGTGCAGGACAGGGGGCCCAGCCCCAGCATTTT. This gives the protein CASSAGQGAQPQHF.

This clone has a single count. This chain's CDR3 is CASSLSPGWDQPQHF. The CDR3 nucleotides read TGTGCCAGCAGTTTATCCCCCGGGTGGGATCAGCCCCAGCATTTT. The chain recombines TRBV27 with TRBJ1-5, with D uncertain. Per germline, CDR1 MNHEY and CDR2 SMNVEV (reference sequence). V lost 0 bases and J lost 5, with 11 bases in between. The CDR3 is 15 residues long.

This clone was counted once. This sequence joins TRBV27 and TRBJ2-1; 10 bases are a match to TRBD1. The CDR3 runs 16 residues. Trimming at V came to 7 bases and at J to 3 bases, leaving 9 bases not matched to a gene. The V gene's germline CDR1 is MNHEY and CDR2 SMNVEV (reference sequence). CDR3 nucleotide sequence: TGTGCCAGCAACGATGGGACAGGGGTTAACTACAATGAGCAGTTCTTC. Amino acids: CASNDGTGVNYNEQFF.

This clone was detected once. V is TRBV28 and J is TRBJ2-1; 7 nucleotides line up with TRBD2. Germline V CDR1 and CDR2: MDHEN, SYDVKM. The CDR3 runs to 16 residues. Trimming removed 4 bases from V and 2 bases from J; junction bases left unmatched: 8. Here the CDR3 DNA reads TGTGCCAGCAGTTCCTCGCGGGAGTCGGCCTACAATGAGCAGTTCTTC. Amino acids: CASSSSRESAYNEQFF.

The genes are TRBV7-9 and TRBJ2-2; D is perhaps TRBD1 (6 bases). CDR1 SEHNR and CDR2 FQNEAQ come from the germline V gene (reference sequence). Trimming removed 3 bases from V and 4 bases from J, with 15 bases in between. CDR3 length equals 16 residues. The chain's CDR3 is CASSFPRGMSTGELFF. The CDR3 bases are TGTGCCAGCAGCTTCCCCAGGGGCATGAGCACCGGGGAGCTGTTTTTT.